Each of the 3 T cell receptor beta chains below was sequenced from the same sample in a study of T cell repertoires in cytomegalovirus infection (dated by TCRdb to the late 2010s). The sequencing machine was an Illumina HiSeq 1500. Through fastp at Q25 and MiXCR, TCRdb rebuilt clones from the public reads, retaining in-frame beta chains. Each entry merges the rows of one CDR3 protein and shows their most common DNA and genes. Recorded for this sample are about 320,000 distinct CDR3 sequences; 9% to 9.5% of them occurred a single time. In total, the top ten clones hold 3.5% to 4.5% of the sample. The source material was PBMCs. All receptors come from a human donor in good health (CMV status not recorded). Some clones in this sample may be carry-over from other donors' samples.

This chain joins TRBV9 and TRBJ2-3; 7 bases agree with TRBD1. Trimming removed 5 bases from V and 2 bases from J; junction bases left unmatched: 5. The length of the CDR3 is 14 residues. Germline V gene data show CDR1 as SGDLS and CDR2 as YYNGEE. The CDR3 spells CASRSGQATDTQYF. CDR3 in DNA: TGTGCCAGCAGATCAGGACAGGCCACAGATACGCAGTATTTT.

This clonotype was counted many times. This chain connects TRBV7-2 to TRBJ2-3, with 10 positions matching TRBD2. Germline assignment: CDR1 SGHTA and CDR2 FQGNSA. V trimming: 1 base; J trimming: 3 bases; junction bases outside the gene matches: 10. The CDR3 is 18 residues long. The CDR3 region has the DNA TGTGCCAGCAGCTTAGTCGGGTTAGCGGGGGGCCAGACAGATACGCAGTATTTT. Its protein is CASSLVGLAGGQTDTQYF.

V usage is TRBV29-1 and J usage is TRBJ2-7; no firm D call. The CDR3 has 14 amino acids. Trimming left V 4 bases short and J 5 bases short, with 18 bases between. Germline V gene sequence: CDR1 SQVTM, CDR2 ANQGSEA. CDR3 nucleotide sequence: TGCAGCGTTGTAAGACACCCACCCGTTGACGAGCAGTACTTC. This codes for CSVVRHPPVDEQYF.